This T cell receptor (beta chain) emerged from a study of blood T cells in healthy people across ages. The study's findings and limits: A greater number of naive CD4+ cells and higher diversity distinguished long-lived donors from aged donors. Unsorted PBMCs ruled out conclusive naive versus antigen-experienced comparison.

Using a J-beta primer mix together with a sample-barcoded 5' primer, a second PCR was run for about 7 to 12 cycles. Each cDNA molecule was tagged by a template-switch adaptor that had 12 random nucleotides. TCRdb analysed the 5' RACE reads with MiXCR anew, one entry per CDR3 protein. The sample lists hundreds of thousands of distinct CDR3 sequences, roughly 25% occurring once. Remarks on this clonotype: The antigen remains unidentified. Germline and junction disagree at one end, which may indicate a read error.

These same records also appear under a second study, on T cells of mothers and their children. According to that study: A handful of children and their three healthy Caucasian mothers were the donors.

This sequence was found in a boy younger than 18 in good health. Material: blood.

The CDR3 loop reads CGVGPGWTDDSSYNEQFF. Here the CDR3 DNA reads TGCGGCGTCGGCCCGGGATGGACGGACGATAGCTCCTACAATGAGCAGTTCTTC. The chain links TRBV29-1 to TRBJ2-1; perhaps TRBD2 as D (5 bases). CDR1 SQVTM and CDR2 ANQGSEA come from the germline V gene. The CDR3 consists of 18 residues.